Presented here are 29 T cell receptor beta chains from one specimen sequenced in a study of OX40 agonist ivuxolimab in advanced cancers. TCRdb's copy holds only in-frame clones and misses some; the assay was immunoSEQ multiplex PCR. Of 25,000 to 40,000 clones listed, approximately 80% were seen once; the top ten hold more than 10%. The sample consisted of CD4+ or CD8+ T cells sorted from blood, taken in a trial of the OX40 agonist ivuxolimab. These receptors were collected from an adult with an advanced solid tumor such as melanoma, head and neck, liver or kidney cancer.

The rearrangement links TRBV6-6 to TRBJ2-7, with TRBD1 identical over 8 bases. Germline values: CDR1 MNHNY, CDR2 SVGAGI (reference sequence). This CDR3 spans 14 amino acids. V was pared by 5 bases and J by 2 bases, with 5 bases of the junction left unmatched. In DNA form, the CDR3 reads TGTGCCAGCAGTGCCGGGACAGGAACCTACGAGCAGTACTTC. Amino acid sequence: CASSAGTGTYEQYF.

J is TRBJ2-1 and V is TRBV27, with D tentatively TRBD1 (7 bases). Trimming stripped 6 bases from V and 5 bases from J, with 26 bases between. CDR1 and CDR2 from the germline V gene are MNHEY and SMNVEV (reference sequence). The CDR3 runs 18 residues. This chain's CDR3 is CASSVLPPRRGLNNEQFF. The CDR3 DNA reads TGTGCCAGCAGCGTTCTTCCCCCCCGGAGGGGGCTCAACAATGAGCAGTTCTTC.

The chain couples TRBV9 to TRBJ2-7, with D maybe TRBD2 (5 bases). This CDR3 has 14 residues. The germline CDR1 and CDR2 sequences are SGDLS and YYNGEE. V lost 5 bases and J lost 2, with 14 bases in between. The CDR3 region has the DNA TGTGCCAGCAGTGACCGACTGGGAGCCTACGAGCAGTACTTC. As protein: CASSDRLGAYEQYF.

The sample holds a few counts of this clone. The chain links TRBV11-2 to TRBJ1-6, with D unresolved. The ends were cut back, 1 base at V and 9 bases at J, with 13 bases in the middle. CDR1 and CDR2 (germline): SGHAT, FQNNGV. The CDR3 runs to 15 residues. CDR3 nucleotide sequence: TGTGCCAGCAGCTTAGTGTTGGCGTCAGGTTCACCCCTCCACTTT. It encodes CASSLVLASGSPLHF.

The chain recombines TRBV27 with TRBJ1-2; no definite D call. The CDR3 totals 18 residues. Trimming took 4 bases from V and 4 from J, leaving 25 bases between them. The germline CDR1 and CDR2 sequences are MNHEY and SMNVEV (reference sequence). CDR3 bases: TGTGCCAGCAGTTCCCTTTGGGGTCATCCGGACCAAAGCTATGGCTACACCTTC. Residues: CASSSLWGHPDQSYGYTF.

The chain couples TRBV9 to TRBJ2-1, with TRBD1 identical over 10 bases. This CDR3 contains 18 residues. Looked up from germline, CDR1 is SGDLS and CDR2 is YYNGEE. With 3 bases clipped from V and 5 bases from J, the junction kept 14 bases outside the gene matches. The CDR3 DNA is TGTGCCAGCAGCGCTACGCCGGGACAGGGGACTGGACACAATGAGCAGTTCTTC. Protein: CASSATPGQGTGHNEQFF.

This sequence joins TRBV30 and TRBJ2-4, with 10 bases that match TRBD2. The V segment lost 2 bases and the J segment 1 base; nucleotides outside the gene matches: 2. Germline V gene data show CDR1 as GTSNPN and CDR2 as SVGIG (reference sequence). This CDR3 has 15 amino acids. Here the CDR3 DNA reads TGTGCCTGGAGTCCACTAGCGGGGGCCAAAAACATTCAGTACTTC. Translated, it gives CAWSPLAGAKNIQYF. The full variable domain, completed using reference TRBV30 and TRBJ2-4, is SQTIHQWPATLVQPVGSPLSLECTVEGTSNPNLYWYRQAAGRGLQLLFYSVGIGQISSEVPQNLSASRPQDRQFILSSKKLLLSDSGFYLCAWSPLAGAKNIQYFGAGTRLSVL.

This clone showed up just once. The chain recombines TRBV7-9 with TRBJ1-6, with D perhaps TRBD1 (5 bases). Trimming cost V 4 bases and J 7 bases, with 20 bases left between them. CDR1 SEHNR and CDR2 FQNEAQ come from the germline V gene (reference sequence). The CDR3 is 17 residues long. This CDR3 reads CASSSLGEGFSNSPLHF. As DNA, the CDR3 is TGTGCCAGCAGCTCCCTTGGGGAGGGGTTCTCAAATTCACCCCTCCACTTT. Full variable domain (rest looked up from reference TRBV7-9 and TRBJ1-6): DTGVSQNPRHKITKRGQNVTFRCDPISEHNRLYWYRQTLGQGPEFLTYFQNEAQLEKSRLLSDRFSAERPKGSFSTLEIQRTEQGDSAMYLCASSSLGEGFSNSPLHFGNGTRLTVT.

This clone occurred a few times. Here the CDR3 reads CAWSTTRMNTEAFF. Here the CDR3 DNA reads TGTGCCTGGAGTACTACCAGGATGAACACTGAAGCTTTCTTT. This sequence joins TRBV30 and TRBJ1-1, with D hard to call. The CDR3 has 14 amino acids. V gave up 2 bases and J gave up 0 bases, with 10 bases separating them. Germline V gives CDR1 GTSNPN, CDR2 SVGIG (reference sequence).

This chain connects TRBV13 to TRBJ2-3, with 12 nucleotides matching TRBD2. Trimming at V came to 4 bases and at J to 7 bases, leaving 12 bases not matched to a gene. The germline CDR1 and CDR2 sequences are PRHDT and FYEKMQ (reference sequence). This CDR3 region has 17 residues. The CDR3 protein is CASSSLLAGGPPNTQYF. The CDR3 DNA sequence: TGTGCCAGCAGCTCCTTACTAGCGGGAGGTCCCCCGAATACGCAGTATTTT.

The chain links TRBV28 to TRBJ1-1; TRBD1 aligns across 10 bases. Germline V lookup: CDR1 MDHEN, CDR2 SYDVKM. The CDR3 is 14 amino acids. V shed 5 bases and J 11 bases; nucleotides not matched to a gene: 11. CDR3 amino acids: CASSPPGTGEWAFF. The CDR3 DNA reads TGTGCCAGCAGTCCCCCCGGGACAGGGGAGTGGGCTTTCTTT. Full variable domain (missing parts from reference TRBV28 and TRBJ1-1): DVKVTQSSRYLVKRTGEKVFLECVQDMDHENMFWYRQDPGLGLRLIYFSYDVKMKEKGDIPEGYSVSREKKERFSLILESASTNQTSMYLCASSPPGTGEWAFFGQGTRLTVV.

The chain combines TRBV7-6 with TRBJ1-1, with D tentatively TRBD1 (5 bases). This CDR3 contains 14 residues. V lost 0 bases, J lost 0 bases, and 5 bases lay in between. The germline CDR1 and CDR2 sequences are SGHVS and FNYEAQ. The chain's CDR3 is CASSLAGVNTEAFF. The CDR3 coding sequence is TGTGCCAGCAGCTTAGCAGGGGTGAACACTGAAGCTTTCTTT.

This clone has just a few counts. The J gene is TRBJ1-2, the V gene TRBV18; the D is unclear. Germline assignment: CDR1 KGHSH and CDR2 LQKENI. Trimming removed 5 bases at V and 10 bases at J, with 17 bases between. The CDR3 is 13 amino acids. The chain's CDR3 is CASSGVGISDYTF. The CDR3 bases are TGTGCCAGCTCAGGGGTGGGCATCTCTGACTACACCTTC.

The chain employs TRBV7-6 and TRBJ2-2; perhaps TRBD2 as D (6 bases). The V end lost 0 bases, the J end lost 3 bases, and 8 bases lay between the germline ends. Germline CDR1 and CDR2: SGHVS and FNYEAQ. The CDR3 spans 15 residues. The CDR3 sequence is CASSLAGLYTGELFF. CDR3 DNA sequence: TGTGCCAGCAGCTTAGCTGGACTATACACCGGGGAGCTGTTTTTT. Using reference TRBV7-6 and TRBJ2-2 for the parts outside the CDR3, the full variable domain is GAGVSQSPRYKVTKRGQDVALRCDPISGHVSLYWYRQALGQGPEFLTYFNYEAQQDKSGLPNDRFSAERPEGSISTLTIQRTEQRDSAMYRCASSLAGLYTGELFFGEGSRLTVL.

This clone was seen only a few times. V gene TRBV29-1 combines with J gene TRBJ1-6; tentative D call: TRBD1 (6 bases). The V end was cut by 0 bases, the J end by 6 bases, with 30 bases between. Germline V gene sequence: CDR1 SQVTM, CDR2 ANQGSEA. CDR3 size: 21 residues. The CDR3 region has the DNA TGCAGCGTTGAAGATCCTGTACCGGGACACGAATACTACTGGGGTAATTCACCCCTCCACTTT. Amino acids: CSVEDPVPGHEYYWGNSPLHF. Filled out from reference TRBV29-1 and TRBJ1-6, the complete variable domain reads SAVISQKPSRDICQRGTSLTIQCQVDSQVTMMFWYRQQPGQSLTLIATANQGSEATYESGFVIDKFPISRPNLTFSTLTVSNMSPEDSSIYLCSVEDPVPGHEYYWGNSPLHFGNGTRLTVT.

The chain has TRBV5-5 and TRBJ2-1; D is unclear. The V and J ends lost 0 bases and 0 bases respectively, with 7 bases between them. Germline assignment: CDR1 SGHKS and CDR2 YYEKEE (reference sequence). The CDR3 runs 15 residues. CDR3 loop: CASSLGRSSYNEQFF. The CDR3 DNA reads as TGTGCCAGCAGCTTGGGTCGGAGCTCCTACAATGAGCAGTTCTTC.

Judged by abundance, this clone is medium-sized. This sample includes further DNA sequences coding for the same CDR3. The rearrangement links TRBV7-8 to TRBJ2-7, with D possibly TRBD2 on 7 matching bases. Germline V CDR1 and CDR2: SGHVS, FQNEAQ. CDR3 length equals 14 residues. Trimming took off 4 bases at V and 4 bases at J, with 14 bases between the two ends. Here the CDR3 DNA reads TGTGCCAGCAGCTCCCCGGGGGGCCTATACGAGCAGTACTTC. Its translation: CASSSPGGLYEQYF.

The rearrangement joins TRBV27 to TRBJ2-7; a possible D gene is TRBD1 (6 bases). V was clipped by 5 bases and J by 0 bases, with 11 bases between them. This CDR3 has 14 amino acids. CDR1 is MNHEY and CDR2 is SMNVEV in the germline V gene (reference sequence). The CDR3 coding sequence is TGTGCCAGCAGTCTAAGACAGGTCTCCTACGAGCAGTACTTC. It yields the protein CASSLRQVSYEQYF.

This chain links TRBV7-7 with TRBJ1-5, with D unclear. Germline V gives CDR1 SSHAT, CDR2 FNYEAQ (reference sequence). The V gene lost 2 bases and the J gene lost 5 bases, with 10 bases spanning the gap. This CDR3 contains 14 residues. The CDR3 coding sequence is TGTGCCAGCAGCTTATCCGGGGTGGATCAGCCCCAGCATTTT. It codes for CASSLSGVDQPQHF.

This rearrangement joins TRBV4-3 to TRBJ2-6; maybe TRBD2 (5 bases). Trimming removed 0 bases from V and 3 bases from J, with 9 bases in between. The CDR3 has 16 residues. Germline-derived CDR1 and CDR2 are LGHNA and YSLEER. CDR3 loop: CASSQEWGDGANVLTF. CDR3 DNA: TGCGCCAGCAGCCAAGAATGGGGAGATGGGGCCAACGTCCTGACTTTC.

The CDR3 DNA follows: TGCGCCAGCAGCCAAGATCCCTTAGCCACCTACGAGCAGTACTTC. Its protein product is CASSQDPLATYEQYF. The gene calls are TRBV4-3 and TRBJ2-7; D remains unclear. The CDR3 loop spans 15 amino acids. Germline-derived CDR1 and CDR2 are LGHNA and YSLEER. Deletions cut 0 bases from V and 2 bases from J, with 11 bases between.

The rearrangement links TRBV27 to TRBJ1-4, with TRBD1 matching over 7 bases. The junction had 15 bases not matched to a gene; V was cut back by 9 bases and J by 8 bases. Germline V lookup: CDR1 MNHEY, CDR2 SMNVEV (reference sequence). The CDR3 sequence is 15 residues long. CDR3 residues: CASAGLQGNREKLFF. The DNA for the CDR3 is TGTGCCAGTGCCGGCTTACAGGGGAATAGGGAAAAACTGTTTTTT.

The genes are TRBV29-1 and TRBJ2-1, with D perhaps being TRBD1 or TRBD2 (5 bases each). Trimming cost V 6 bases and J 4 bases, with 13 bases left between them. This CDR3 region has 13 residues. CDR1 SQVTM and CDR2 ANQGSEA come from the germline V gene. This CDR3 reads CSVGTELYNEQFF. Here the CDR3 DNA reads TGCAGCGTCGGGACGGAACTTTACAATGAGCAGTTCTTC.

The chain has TRBV6-5 and TRBJ2-7; TRBD1 is a possible D gene (6 bases). The V gene lost 4 bases and the J gene lost 4 bases, with 11 bases spanning the gap. The CDR3 loop spans 13 amino acids. The V gene's germline CDR1 is MNHEY and CDR2 SVGAGI. The CDR3 here is CASSSTGTYEQYF. Here the CDR3 DNA reads TGTGCCAGCAGTTCAACCGGGACATACGAGCAGTACTTC.

This sequence joins TRBV28 and TRBJ2-3; perhaps D is TRBD1 or TRBD2 (5 bases each). CDR3 length equals 16 residues. Deletions cut 3 bases from V and 1 base from J, with 14 bases between. Per the germline V gene, CDR1 is MDHEN and CDR2 is SYDVKM. The CDR3 DNA reads as TGTGCCAGCAGTTTTTTCCGGGGCGAAGGCACAGATACGCAGTATTTT. Residues: CASSFFRGEGTDTQYF.

The chain combines TRBV12-5 with TRBJ2-3; D might be TRBD2 (5 bases). CDR1 is LGHNT, CDR2 FRNRAP, per germline. The CDR3 runs to 16 residues. Trimming removed 7 bases at V and 2 bases at J, with 19 bases between. CDR3 DNA: TGTGCTAGTGCTCCCCTCTCGGGGTCCTCCACAGATACGCAGTATTTT. Its translation is CASAPLSGSSTDTQYF.

The chain uses TRBV6-5 and TRBJ1-2; maybe TRBD1 (5 bases). Germline loops: CDR1 MNHEY, CDR2 SVGAGI. Trimming pared 6 bases from V and 6 bases from J, leaving 11 bases between. There are 12 residues in the CDR3. The CDR3 loop reads CASRTGRDGYTF. The CDR3 nucleotides read TGTGCCAGCAGGACGGGCAGGGATGGCTACACCTTC.

The chain combines TRBV2 with TRBJ2-1, with a tentative D call TRBD2 (7 bases). The V end lost 10 bases, the J end lost 2 bases, and 15 bases lay between the germline ends. The CDR3 contains 14 residues. The germline CDR1 and CDR2 sequences are SNHLY and FYNNEI. Written as DNA, the CDR3 is TGTGCCATCTTCGGGGGGACACCCTACAATGAGCAGTTCTTC. This encodes CAIFGGTPYNEQFF.

The chain employs TRBV4-3 and TRBJ2-2; 7 nucleotides align to TRBD1. CDR1 is LGHNA, CDR2 YSLEER, per germline. There are 17 residues in the CDR3. With 4 bases clipped from V and 1 base from J, the junction kept 9 bases outside the gene matches. For the CDR3, the DNA is TGCGCCAGCAGCCGCGACAGGGCCGCATTGAACACCGGGGAGCTGTTTTTT. Its translation is CASSRDRAALNTGELFF.